Sequencing of this TCR beta chain was carried out in a study of blood T cells in healthy people across ages. The study recruited healthy Caucasian donors from Russia who were aged about 6 to 95. Notes on this clonotype: The antigen is unknown.

Notes on the study in general: Among T cells, TCR beta diversity per million cells dropped roughly linearly as age rose. In long-lived donors, naive CD4+ cell counts and diversity exceeded those of aged donors.

The germline V gene encodes CDR1 MNHEY and CDR2 SMNVEV (reference sequence). The CDR3 has 17 amino acids. V was clipped by 1 base and J by 2 bases, with 16 bases between them. For the second PCR, which ran for roughly 6 to 12 cycles, a sample-barcoded 5' primer and a J-beta primer mix were used. TCRdb itself ran the 5' RACE reads through MiXCR, one entry per CDR3 protein. The repertoire holds about 580,000 distinct CDR3 sequences, under 55% seen once, with roughly 24% in the top ten. This receptor was identified in a man at least 80 years old in good health. The V call is TRBV27, the J call TRBJ2-3; possibly TRBD2 for D (6 bases). The specimen was blood. CDR3 nucleotides: TGTGCCAGCAGTTTATATTCGCGAGGCGGGGTCACAGATACGCAGTATTTT. This gives the protein CASSLYSRGGVTDTQYF.